This entry lists 18 T cell receptor beta chains sequenced from one sample in a study of blood T cell repertoires in COVID-19. Assay: immunoSEQ multiplex PCR; the TCRdb copy retains only in-frame clones and omits some. The sample yields 100,000 to 150,000 clones, approximately 85% seen once. Sequenced input: peripheral blood. These receptors originate from a woman aged 80 or over with acute or convalescent COVID-19.

The gene calls are TRBV6-1 and TRBJ2-3; 9 bases agree with TRBD2. CDR3 length equals 16 residues. Germline values: CDR1 MNHNS, CDR2 SASEGT. The trim removed 0 bases at V and 5 bases at J, leaving 6 bases unmatched. This chain's CDR3 is CASSEAGGGARDTQYF. The CDR3 DNA reads as TGTGCCAGCAGTGAAGCGGGCGGGGGGGCGAGAGATACGCAGTATTTT.

The chain joins TRBV4-1 to TRBJ2-5; possible D gene TRBD1, 5 bases. The V end lost 3 bases, the J end lost 2 bases, and 13 bases lay between the germline ends. This CDR3 has 15 amino acids. CDR1 and CDR2 (germline): MGHRA, YSYEKL. The CDR3 DNA reads TGCGCCAGCAGCCACGGCCCGAGACAGCAAGAGACCCAGTACTTC. Amino acid sequence: CASSHGPRQQETQYF.

The V and J genes are TRBV4-1 and TRBJ2-1, with a weak D call TRBD2 (6 bases). The CDR3 has 18 residues. Deletions cut 4 bases from V and 0 bases from J, with 19 bases between. Germline V gives CDR1 MGHRA, CDR2 YSYEKL. The CDR3 nucleotides are TGCGCCAGCAGCCTCCCGAGGCGTAGCGGTAGCTCCTACAATGAGCAGTTCTTC. Translation gives CASSLPRRSGSSYNEQFF.

The chain has TRBV2 and TRBJ1-1; TRBD1 might be the D (6 bases). CDR1 and CDR2 from the germline V gene are SNHLY and FYNNEI. The CDR3 extends over 12 amino acids. V gave up 7 bases and J gave up 6 bases, with 12 bases separating them. CDR3 nucleotides: TGTGCCAGCAAAGACAGGACCGCTGAAGCTTTCTTT. Its protein product is CASKDRTAEAFF.

The rearrangement uses TRBV29-1 and TRBJ1-5; possible D gene TRBD1, 5 bases. Trimming removed 4 bases from V and 6 bases from J, with 13 bases in between. The CDR3 sequence is 13 residues long. CDR1 is SQVTM and CDR2 is ANQGSEA in the germline V gene. CDR3 in DNA: TGCAGCGTTGGGGGGGGGTACGGTCAGCCCCAGCATTTT. This sequence encodes CSVGGGYGQPQHF.

V and J are TRBV11-2 and TRBJ2-2; tentative D call: TRBD2 (5 bases). Looked up from germline, CDR1 is SGHAT and CDR2 is FQNNGV. Trimming cost V 1 base and J 4 bases, with 10 bases left between them. The CDR3 extends over 15 amino acids. The DNA of the CDR3 is TGTGCCAGCAGCTTAGTGCTGGCGGGCACCGGGGAGCTGTTTTTT. This sequence encodes CASSLVLAGTGELFF.

This clone was counted a single time. The chain uses TRBV5-4 and TRBJ1-1, with 7 positions matching TRBD1. The CDR3 runs to 15 residues. With V trimmed by 2 bases and J by 4 bases, 8 bases remained unmatched. CDR1 is SGHNT and CDR2 is YYREEE in the germline V gene (reference sequence). The CDR3 protein is CASSLGGSQFTEAFF. The CDR3 DNA reads TGTGCCAGCAGCTTAGGGGGCAGCCAGTTCACTGAAGCTTTCTTT.

The chain links TRBV20-1 to TRBJ1-5; D ambiguous. The CDR3 loop spans 12 amino acids. The V gene's germline CDR1 is DFQATT and CDR2 SNEGSKA (reference sequence). The V and J ends lost 3 bases and 9 bases respectively, with 12 bases between them. CDR3 region: CSASPPAAPQHF. The CDR3 DNA is TGCAGTGCTAGTCCCCCTGCGGCGCCCCAGCATTTT.

CDR3 region: CASSLRLAGLADTQYF. Here the CDR3 DNA reads TGTGCCAGCAGCCTGAGACTAGCGGGGCTAGCAGATACGCAGTATTTT. This chain joins TRBV14 and TRBJ2-3; 11 bases line up with TRBD2. Germline V lookup: CDR1 SGHDN, CDR2 FVKESK. The CDR3 runs 16 residues. The ends lost 4 bases at V and 4 bases at J; junction bases unmatched: 7.

The rearrangement joins TRBV4-2 to TRBJ1-3; no clear D. The germline gives CDR1 LGHNA, CDR2 YNFKEQ. The CDR3 is 17 residues long. Trimming took 0 bases from V and 3 from J, leaving 15 bases between them. In DNA, the CDR3 is TGTGCCAGCAGCCAAGATAACCTCCGGGGAGGTGGAAACACCATATATTTT. It is translated as CASSQDNLRGGGNTIYF.

The chain carries TRBV18 and TRBJ2-5; D not resolved. The CDR3 consists of 13 residues. The V gene lost 3 bases and the J gene lost 2 bases, with 7 bases spanning the gap. The V gene's germline CDR1 is KGHSH and CDR2 LQKENI. In DNA, the CDR3 is TGTGCCAGCTCACCTATAACTCAAGAGACCCAGTACTTC. Translating it yields CASSPITQETQYF.

The CDR3 DNA is TGTGCCAGCAGCGTAGACCCTACAGGGAATTCACCCCTCCACTTT. Its protein is CASSVDPTGNSPLHF. The chain carries TRBV9 and TRBJ1-6; D perhaps matches TRBD1 (6 bases). Germline CDR1 reads SGDLS; CDR2 reads YYNGEE. V lost 0 bases to trimming and J lost 7 bases, with 11 bases between them. The CDR3 has 15 amino acids.

The V gene is TRBV28, the J gene TRBJ1-4; 11 nucleotides line up with TRBD1. Germline lookup yields CDR1 MDHEN and CDR2 SYDVKM. This CDR3 region has 17 residues. Trimming at V came to 4 bases and at J to 5 bases, leaving 9 bases not matched to a gene. CDR3 region: CASSSGQGVGENEKLFF. In DNA, the CDR3 is TGTGCCAGCAGTTCGGGACAGGGGGTAGGGGAAAATGAAAAACTGTTTTTT.

In its sample, this clone was seen a few times. The V gene is TRBV28, the J gene TRBJ2-3, with a tentative D call TRBD1 (6 bases). This CDR3 is 14 amino acids long. Germline assignment: CDR1 MDHEN and CDR2 SYDVKM. The V and J ends lost 10 bases and 0 bases respectively, with 14 bases between them. This CDR3 reads CATEARGSTDTQYF. The DNA of the CDR3 is TGTGCCACCGAAGCCAGGGGAAGCACAGATACGCAGTATTTT.

This clone was detected only once. V gene TRBV7-2 combines with J gene TRBJ1-2; TRBD1 matches at 7 bases. The CDR3 extends over 13 amino acids. Germline loops: CDR1 SGHTA, CDR2 FQGNSA. The V and J ends lost 4 bases and 4 bases, in that order; junction bases with no gene match: 3. The CDR3 protein is CASSSPGGYGYTF. The CDR3, as DNA: TGTGCCAGCAGCTCCCCAGGGGGCTATGGCTACACCTTC.

This chain links TRBV7-3 with TRBJ2-2; possible D gene TRBD2, 6 bases. The germline V and J ends were trimmed by 8 bases and 7 bases, with 17 bases remaining between them. This CDR3 has 14 residues. Germline loops: CDR1 SGHTA, CDR2 FQGTGA. The CDR3 protein is CASGPTGRGGELFF. The CDR3, as DNA: TGTGCCAGCGGACCGACGGGGCGGGGCGGGGAGCTGTTTTTT.

This chain connects TRBV5-1 to TRBJ2-5; D is undetermined. CDR1 and CDR2 from the germline V gene are SGHRS and YFSETQ. CDR3 size: 16 residues. V was pared by 0 bases and J by 4 bases, with 16 bases between. The CDR3 protein is CASSLGPGLSGETQYF. The CDR3 DNA is TGCGCCAGCAGCTTGGGTCCGGGTTTGAGTGGAGAGACCCAGTACTTC.

This chain connects TRBV6-6 to TRBJ2-7; the D gene is possibly TRBD1 (5 bases). The CDR3 spans 17 residues. V was trimmed by 5 bases and J by 4 bases, leaving 24 bases between them. Germline V gene data show CDR1 as MNHNY and CDR2 as SVGAGI (reference sequence). The CDR3 sequence is CASSLPPEQVMKYEQYV. The CDR3 region has the DNA TGTGCCAGCAGTCTTCCCCCGGAACAGGTCATGAAATACGAGCAGTACGTC.